This T cell receptor (beta chain) was captured by sequencing in a study of blood T cell repertoires in COVID-19. Study background: Material from acute and convalescent COVID-19 was sourced from the United States, Italy and Spain. PBMCs, B-cell-depleted T cells, or T cells provided the cDNA or gDNA that made up the material.

In the source study's methods: Amplified reference gene primers provided the basis for estimating nucleated cell counts. This table comes from immunoSEQ multiplex PCR, and its TCRdb copy is limited to in-frame clones, with some not included. V, J and clone size reflect that table, while D and trimming were determined from the DNA. The data hold hundreds of thousands of clones, with 65% to 90% observed a single time. In its sample, this clone was seen once. This CDR3 is 16 amino acids long. The junction had 10 bases not matched to a gene; V was cut back by 5 bases and J by 5 bases. Germline-derived CDR1 and CDR2 are MNHNY and SVGAGI (reference sequence).

This receptor was obtained from a human donor in a cohort sampled during active COVID-19. The chain recombines TRBV6-6 with TRBJ2-3, with 10 bases aligning to TRBD2. Sequenced: peripheral blood. CDR3 sequence reads: CASSNQQREGVDTQYF. The CDR3 DNA is TGTGCCAGCAGTAACCAACAGCGGGAGGGCGTAGATACGCAGTATTTT.